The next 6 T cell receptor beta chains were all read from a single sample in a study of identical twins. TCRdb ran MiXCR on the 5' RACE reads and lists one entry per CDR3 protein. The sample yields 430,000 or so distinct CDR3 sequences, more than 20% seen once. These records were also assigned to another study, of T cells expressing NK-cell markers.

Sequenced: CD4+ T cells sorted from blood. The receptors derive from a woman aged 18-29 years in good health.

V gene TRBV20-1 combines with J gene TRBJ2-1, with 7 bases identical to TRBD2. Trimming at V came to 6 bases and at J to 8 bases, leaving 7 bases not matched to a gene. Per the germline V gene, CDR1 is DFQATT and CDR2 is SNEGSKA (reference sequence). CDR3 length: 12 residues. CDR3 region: CSAGLDLDEQFF. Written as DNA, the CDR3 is TGCAGTGCAGGACTAGATTTGGATGAGCAGTTCTTC.

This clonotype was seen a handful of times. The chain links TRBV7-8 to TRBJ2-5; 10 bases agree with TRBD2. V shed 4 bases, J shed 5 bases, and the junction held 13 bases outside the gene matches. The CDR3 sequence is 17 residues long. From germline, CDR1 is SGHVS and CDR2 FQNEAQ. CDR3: CASSSSSSGSGTETQYF. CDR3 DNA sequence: TGTGCCAGCAGCTCCTCCTCTAGCGGGAGCGGGACGGAGACCCAGTACTTC. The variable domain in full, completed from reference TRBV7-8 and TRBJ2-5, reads GAGVSQSPRYKVAKRGQDVALRCDPISGHVSLFWYQQALGQGPEFLTYFQNEAQLDKSGLPSDRFFAERPEGSVSTLKIQRTQQEDSAVYLCASSSSSSGSGTETQYFGPGTRLLVL.

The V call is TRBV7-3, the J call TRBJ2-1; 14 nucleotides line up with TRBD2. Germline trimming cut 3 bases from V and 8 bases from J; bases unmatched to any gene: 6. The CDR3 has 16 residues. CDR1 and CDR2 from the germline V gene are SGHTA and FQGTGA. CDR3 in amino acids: CASSLATSGGAHEQFF. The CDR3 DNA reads TGTGCCAGCAGCTTGGCGACTAGCGGGGGGGCCCATGAGCAGTTCTTC.

The CDR3 protein is CAITGTAYEQYF. CDR3 DNA sequence: TGTGCCATCACCGGGACAGCCTACGAGCAGTACTTC. This chain links TRBV10-3 with TRBJ2-7, with TRBD1 matching over 7 bases. J lost 2 bases, V lost 7 bases, and 2 bases had no gene match. The CDR3 contains 12 residues. Germline lookup yields CDR1 ENHRY and CDR2 SYGVKD.

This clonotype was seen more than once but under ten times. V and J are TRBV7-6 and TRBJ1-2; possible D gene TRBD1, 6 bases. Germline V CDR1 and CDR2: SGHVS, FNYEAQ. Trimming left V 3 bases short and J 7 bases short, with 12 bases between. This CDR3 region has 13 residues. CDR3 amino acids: CASSFTGLGGYTF. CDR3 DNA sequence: TGTGCCAGCAGCTTTACAGGGCTCGGTGGCTACACCTTC.

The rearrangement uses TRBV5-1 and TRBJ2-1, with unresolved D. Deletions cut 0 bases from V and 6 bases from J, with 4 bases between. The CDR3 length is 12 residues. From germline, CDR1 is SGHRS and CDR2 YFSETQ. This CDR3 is CASSLDANEQFF. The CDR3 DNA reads TGCGCCAGCAGCTTGGACGCCAATGAGCAGTTCTTC.